This T cell receptor (beta chain) was observed in a study of identical twins. TCRdb re-called the 5' RACE reads with MiXCR, one entry per CDR3 protein. The data show hundreds of thousands of distinct CDR3 sequences, roughly 6% seen once. After removal of 2 bases from V and 9 bases from J, the junction contained 5 bases not matched to a gene. CDR1 and CDR2 (germline): SGHRS, YFSETQ. There are 13 residues in the CDR3. This clonotype occurred a few times. The gene calls are TRBV5-1 and TRBJ2-1, with TRBD2 matching 7 bases. The receptor comes from a man aged 18 to 29 in good health. Sequenced material: naive T cells sorted from blood. Here the CDR3 reads CASSLAGRVEQFF. In DNA form, the CDR3 reads TGCGCCAGCAGCTTAGCGGGGCGCGTTGAGCAGTTCTTC.